The source of this TCR beta chain is a study of T-cell memory formation after mild COVID-19. Study details: Clusters were largely donor specific.

This clonotype was counted between two and nine times. Its target is not known. Trimming shortened V by 0 bases and J by 5 bases, and 19 bases separated the two germline ends. CDR3 length: 17 amino acids. CDR1 and CDR2 from the germline V gene are MGHRA and YSYEKL. Study conclusions and caveats: Proof of SARS-CoV-2 specificity was absent for the second-wave clones that crested on day 37. Certain responding clones were present in pre-infection memory, suggesting participation of cross-reactive memory.

5'RACE primed at constant segments yielded TCR alpha and TCR beta cDNA libraries bearing sample barcodes and UMIs. One entry per CDR3 protein, called by TCRdb with MiXCR from the 5' RACE reads. The table has hundreds of thousands of distinct CDR3 sequences, under 25% seen once; the top ten hold 21%. Sequenced sample: PBMCs or a T cell subset sorted from them (not recorded which). The sequence was collected from a man aged 18 to 30 who had mild COVID-19 (a few samples of this study predate the infection). Cell type and time point are not known. The V and J genes are TRBV4-1 and TRBJ2-5; D possibly uses TRBD1 or TRBD2 (5 bases each). In DNA form, the CDR3 reads TGCGCCAGCAGCCAAGATACGGGGACCCTATTGAAGGAGACCCAGTACTTC. Translating gives CASSQDTGTLLKETQYF.